Each of the 21 T cell receptor beta chains below was sequenced from the same sample in a study of post-analysis software for immune sequencing data (dated by TCRdb to the mid-2010s). Results and caveats for the whole study, not just this receptor: Four to six TRBV segments, including TRBV5-6, TRBV5-1 and TRBV20-1, were significantly more frequent in patients than controls.

Libraries came from PCR. Instrument used: Illumina HiSeq 2500. To reduce PCR and sequencing biases, unique molecular identifiers were incorporated into the TCR beta cDNA libraries. In-frame beta chains were kept once TCRdb had trimmed the public reads at Q25 with fastp and called clones with MiXCR. Every entry covers one CDR3 protein and lists the most common genes and DNA from its rows. Within this sample are fewer than 850,000 distinct CDR3 sequences, with 35% to 55% of them counted one time only. The ten largest clones capture 4.9% of the sample. Their antigens remain unidentified. Sequences were obtained from blood. The source is a girl under 18 with multiple sclerosis.

This chain uses TRBV7-9 with TRBJ2-4, with a weak D call TRBD2 (6 bases). Germline lookup yields CDR1 SEHNR and CDR2 FQNEAQ (reference sequence). This CDR3 has 17 residues. Trimming removed 1 base at V and 13 bases at J, with 26 bases between. CDR3 region: CASSLVLAHSRANEQYF. The DNA for the CDR3 is TGTGCCAGCAGCTTAGTGCTAGCGCACTCGCGTGCGAATGAGCAGTACTTC.

This clonotype was seen a few times. This rearrangement joins TRBV12-2 to TRBJ2-7; whether TRBD2, the table's D call, matches the DNA was not checked. TRBV12-2 is given as a pseudogene. This CDR3 is 16 amino acids long. For the CDR3, the DNA is TGTGCAAGTCGCTTAGTGGTAGCGGGGTATTCCTACGAGCAGTACTTC. Its translation: CASRLVVAGYSYEQYF.

This chain joins TRBV10-3 and TRBJ2-7; D unclear. CDR3 length: 11 amino acids. Germline loops: CDR1 ENHRY, CDR2 SYGVKD. Trimming stripped 2 bases from V and 7 bases from J, with 6 bases between. CDR3 nucleotides: TGTGCCATCAGTGAGAGGAATGAGCAGTACTTC. It yields the protein CAISERNEQYF.

V and J are TRBV5-1 and TRBJ1-5, with D possibly being TRBD1 (6 bases). Germline CDR1 is SGHRS and CDR2 is YFSETQ. This CDR3 region has 15 residues. The ends were cut back, 0 bases at V and 2 bases at J, with 9 bases in the middle. CDR3 amino acids: CASSLEGHGNQPQHF. The CDR3 DNA is TGCGCCAGCAGCTTGGAGGGACACGGCAATCAGCCCCAGCATTTT.

The V gene is TRBV7-3, the J gene TRBJ2-1; 7 bases line up with TRBD2. The CDR3 is 16 amino acids. The junction had 7 bases not matched to a gene; V was cut back by 1 base and J by 4 bases. From germline, CDR1 is SGHTA and CDR2 FQGTGA. The CDR3 DNA reads TGTGCCAGCAGCTTAAGGGCTAGCGGCCATTACAATGAGCAGTTCTTC. It encodes CASSLRASGHYNEQFF.

This clonotype was detected ten times or more. This CDR3 reads CASSEIWGEGPETQYF. CDR3 sequence (DNA): TGTGCCAGCAGTGAAATCTGGGGGGAGGGGCCGGAGACCCAGTACTTC. J is TRBJ2-5 and V is TRBV12-3 or TRBV12-4; the match to TRBD2 covers 7 bases. The V gene end was trimmed by 5 bases and the J gene end by 5 bases; junction bases not matched to a gene: 14. The CDR3 loop spans 16 amino acids.

V is TRBV7-2 and J is TRBJ2-1; D is perhaps TRBD1 or TRBD2 (5 bases each). Trimming took 0 bases from V and 2 from J, leaving 14 bases between them. CDR1 is SGHTA, CDR2 FQGNSA, per germline. This CDR3 region has 17 residues. The CDR3 here is CASSLATGTHTYNEQFF. CDR3 in DNA: TGTGCCAGCAGCTTAGCCACCGGGACGCACACCTACAATGAGCAGTTCTTC.

This clonotype appeared a few times. V usage is TRBV6-5 and J usage is TRBJ2-7; D not resolved. Germline CDR1 MNHEY, CDR2 SVGAGI. Trimming removed 11 bases at V and 0 bases at J, with 11 bases between. CDR3 length: 12 amino acids. The CDR3 region is CAARTTSYEQYF. The CDR3 coding sequence is TGTGCCGCACGTACAACCTCCTACGAGCAGTACTTC.

J is TRBJ2-1 and V is TRBV2; D gene ambiguous. V was clipped by 6 bases and J by 0 bases, with 18 bases between them. This CDR3 spans 17 amino acids. Per germline, CDR1 SNHLY and CDR2 FYNNEI. The CDR3 reads CASRNLNPNSSYNEQFF. The CDR3 coding sequence is TGTGCCAGCAGGAACCTTAACCCGAATAGCTCCTACAATGAGCAGTTCTTC.

The chain employs TRBV4-3 and TRBJ2-5; the D is unclear. This CDR3 contains 14 residues. V dropped 1 base and J dropped 4 bases, with 10 bases sitting between them. Looked up from germline, CDR1 is LGHNA and CDR2 is YSLEER. CDR3 DNA: TGCGCCAGCAGCCAAGGGACCCCCGGAGAGACCCAGTACTTC. As protein: CASSQGTPGETQYF.

The chain employs TRBV19 and TRBJ1-1; D is unclear. The CDR3 has 16 residues. CDR1 LNHDA and CDR2 SQIVND come from the germline V gene (reference sequence). Between the trimmed V and J ends, which lost 4 bases and 0 bases, there was a span of 15 bases. The CDR3 DNA reads TGTGCCAGTAGTACCCCATTAGGCGGGTTGAACACTGAAGCTTTCTTT. Protein product: CASSTPLGGLNTEAFF.

The rearrangement links TRBV6-5 to TRBJ1-1; D is unclear. Trimming removed 6 bases from V and 9 bases from J, with 17 bases in between. Germline-derived CDR1 and CDR2 are MNHEY and SVGAGI. CDR3 length: 13 residues. The CDR3 protein is CASSYEPLRQAFF. The DNA for the CDR3 is TGTGCCAGCAGCTACGAGCCCCTACGGCAAGCTTTCTTT.

There are a few counts of this clonotype. The chain uses TRBV24-1 and TRBJ2-7; perhaps TRBD2 as D (5 bases). Germline CDR1 and CDR2: KGHDR and SFDVKD. The V end was cut by 7 bases, the J end by 1 base, with 22 bases between. The CDR3 covers 17 residues. The CDR3 sequence is CATRSPWGELRSYEQYF. The CDR3, as DNA: TGTGCCACCAGATCCCCATGGGGAGAACTCCGTTCCTACGAGCAGTACTTC.

This chain connects TRBV12-3 or TRBV12-4 to TRBJ1-4; possibly TRBD1 for D (5 bases). The CDR3 sequence is 15 residues long. V gave up 6 bases and J gave up 3 bases, with 14 bases separating them. CDR3 nucleotides: TGTGCCAGCAGGGCGCCAGGGCCCGCTAATGAAAAACTGTTTTTT. Its translation is CASRAPGPANEKLFF.

This clonotype appeared a few times. The chain joins TRBV3-1 to TRBJ1-2, with 7 nucleotides matching TRBD1. V gave up 6 bases and J gave up 1 base; unmatched junction bases: 8. The CDR3 has 15 amino acids. Germline V gene lookup returns CDR1 LGHDT and CDR2 YNNKEL (reference sequence). CDR3 nucleotides: TGTGCCAGCAGTACAGGGGTCGCATTTAACTATGGCTACACCTTC. The encoded protein is CASSTGVAFNYGYTF.

The V and J genes are TRBV20-1 and TRBJ1-2, with TRBD1 matching over 8 bases. CDR1 and CDR2 (germline): DFQATT, SNEGSKA (reference sequence). The junction had 12 bases not matched to a gene; V was cut back by 3 bases and J by 3 bases. The CDR3 loop spans 16 amino acids. The CDR3 region has the DNA TGCAGTGCTAGGTCGTCGGCAGGGGGCACGGACTATGGCTACACCTTC. Amino acid sequence: CSARSSAGGTDYGYTF.

This chain uses TRBV4-1 with TRBJ2-5; D might be TRBD2 (6 bases). This CDR3 region has 14 residues. Germline V gene data show CDR1 as MGHRA and CDR2 as YSYEKL. V lost 3 bases to trimming and J lost 4 bases, with 12 bases between them. The CDR3 is CASSHTGVGETQYF. The DNA of the CDR3 is TGCGCCAGCAGCCACACGGGAGTCGGAGAGACCCAGTACTTC.

The chain couples TRBV7-2 to TRBJ2-1, with D perhaps TRBD2 (6 bases). The J call may be wrong; the DNA end is better matched by TRBJ2-7. This CDR3 region has 14 residues. From germline, CDR1 is SGHTA and CDR2 FQGNSA. The chain's CDR3 is CASSTEGIWYEQYF. DNA for the CDR3: TGTGCCAGCAGCACGGAGGGGATTTGGTACGAGCAGTACTTC.

This CDR3 is CSASADTQYF. The CDR3 DNA is TGCAGTGCTAGCGCCGATACGCAGTATTTT. The chain links TRBV20-1 to TRBJ2-3; D ambiguous. The CDR3 is made up of 10 amino acids. Per the germline V gene, CDR1 is DFQATT and CDR2 is SNEGSKA (reference sequence). Trimming removed 3 bases at V and 6 bases at J, with 4 bases between.

The chain employs TRBV7-3 and TRBJ2-1; maybe TRBD2 (7 bases). Germline V gene lookup returns CDR1 SGHTA and CDR2 FQGTGA. The V gene lost 5 bases and the J gene lost 8 bases, with 19 bases spanning the gap. The CDR3 extends over 15 amino acids. The CDR3 coding sequence is TGTGCCAGCAGCAGGAGGGGGGGGTCTTTCGATGAGCAGTTCTTC. Amino acid sequence: CASSRRGGSFDEQFF.

The gene calls are TRBV20-1 and TRBJ1-1, with a possible D match to TRBD1 (5 bases). Trimming left V 0 bases short and J 1 base short, with 12 bases between. The CDR3 spans 15 residues. Per the germline V gene, CDR1 is DFQATT and CDR2 is SNEGSKA (reference sequence). The CDR3 DNA reads TGCAGTGCTAGAGATTATCACGGGGGGAACACTGAAGCTTTCTTT. Protein sequence: CSARDYHGGNTEAFF.